A selection of T cell receptor beta chains follows, all from one sample in a study of OX40 agonist ivuxolimab in advanced cancers. Data came from immunoSEQ multiplex PCR; TCRdb stores just in-frame clones and leaves some out. The sample lists around 70,000 clones, roughly 90% occurring once. The sequenced sample was CD4+ or CD8+ T cells sorted from blood, obtained in a trial of the OX40 agonist ivuxolimab. The receptors come from an adult with an advanced solid tumor such as melanoma, head and neck, liver or kidney cancer. Both conserved end residues are part of each CDR3. D genes are given only for firm matches. Clone size is shown for a subset of rows, as once, few, many or a class of expanded clone.

>TRBV7-2|.|.|TRBJ1-1
TGTGCCAGCAGCCTAAACGGACCGAAAACTGAAGCTTTCTTT
CASSLNGPKTEAFF
>TRBV29-1|.|.|TRBJ2-7
TGCAGCGTTGAATCCGGTTACGAGCAGTACTTC
CSVESGYEQYF
>TRBV4-1|.|.|TRBJ2-7
TGCGCCAGCAGCCAAACAGGGTTATCCTACGAGCAGTACTTC
CASSQTGLSYEQYF
>TRBV4-1|TRBD1|.|TRBJ2-7
TGCGCCAGCAGCCAAGATTCGGAGGGACAGGGATACTACGAGCAGTACTTC
CASSQDSEGQGYYEQYF
>TRBV11-2|.|.|TRBJ1-2
TGTGCCAGCAGCTCAGGGTACTATGGCTACACCTTC
CASSSGYYGYTF
>TRBV27|.|.|TRBJ2-3
TGTGCCAGCAGTTTTTTGGAGTTAAAAGATACGCAGTATTTT
CASSFLELKDTQYF
>TRBV4-3|TRBD2|few|TRBJ2-1
TGCGCCAGCAGCCAAGAAAGCGGGGGCTCCTACAATGAGCAGTTCTTC
CASSQESGGSYNEQFF
>TRBV7-9|.|.|TRBJ2-1
TGTGCCAGCTGGGGGGGCGGCCCCTACAATGAGCAGTTCTTC
CASWGGGPYNEQFF
>TRBV4-3|.|once|TRBJ1-1
TGCGCCAGCAGCCAAGAGGTGCCATCGAACACTGAAGCTTTCTTT
CASSQEVPSNTEAFF
>TRBV7-9|TRBD2|.|TRBJ2-1
TGTGCCAGCAGCCTCTCAGGCGGGGGGAATGAGCAGTTCTTC
CASSLSGGGNEQFF
>TRBV6-4|.|.|TRBJ1-3
TGTGCCAGCAGTGACTCCCCGGGAAACACCATATATTTT
CASSDSPGNTIYF
>TRBV6-4|.|.|TRBJ2-1
TGTGCCAGCAGTGTAACAGTTAACAATGAGCAGTTCTTC
CASSVTVNNEQFF
>TRBV6-6|.|.|TRBJ1-1
TGTGCCAGCAGTTACTCAGAGGGGGTGAACACTGAAGCTTTCTTT
CASSYSEGVNTEAFF
>TRBV5-6|.|.|TRBJ2-3
TGTGCCAGCAGCTTTCTTGTGCCAGAGCAAGCAGATACGCAGTATTTT
CASSFLVPEQADTQYF